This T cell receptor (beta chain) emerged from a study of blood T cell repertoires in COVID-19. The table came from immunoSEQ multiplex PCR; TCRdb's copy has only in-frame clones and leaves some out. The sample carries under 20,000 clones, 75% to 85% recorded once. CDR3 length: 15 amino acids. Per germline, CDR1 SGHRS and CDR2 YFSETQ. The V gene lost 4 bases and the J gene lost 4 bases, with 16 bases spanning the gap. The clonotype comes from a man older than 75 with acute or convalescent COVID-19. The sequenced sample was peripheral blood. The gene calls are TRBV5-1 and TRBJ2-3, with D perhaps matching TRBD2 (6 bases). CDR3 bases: TGCGCCAGCAGCCCCGGGACTCCCCGGCCAGATACGCAGTATTTT. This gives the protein CASSPGTPRPDTQYF.